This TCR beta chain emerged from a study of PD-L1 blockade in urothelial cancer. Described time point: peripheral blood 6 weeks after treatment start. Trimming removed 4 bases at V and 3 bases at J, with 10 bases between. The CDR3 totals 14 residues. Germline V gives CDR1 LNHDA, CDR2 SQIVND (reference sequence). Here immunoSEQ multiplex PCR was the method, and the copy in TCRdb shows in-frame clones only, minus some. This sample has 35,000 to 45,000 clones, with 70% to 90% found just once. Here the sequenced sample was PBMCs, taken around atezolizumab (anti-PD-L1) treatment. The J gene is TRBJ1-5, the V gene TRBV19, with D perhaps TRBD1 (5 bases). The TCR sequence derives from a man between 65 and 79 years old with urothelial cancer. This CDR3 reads CASSKRQNNQPQHF. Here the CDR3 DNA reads TGTGCCAGTAGTAAAAGACAGAACAATCAGCCCCAGCATTTT. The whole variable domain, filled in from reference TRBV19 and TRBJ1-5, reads DGGITQSPKYLFRKEGQNVTLSCEQNLNHDAMYWYRQDPGQGLRLIYYSQIVNDFQKGDIAEGYSVSREKKESFPLTVTSAQKNPTAFYLCASSKRQNNQPQHFGDGTRLSIL.